This entry lists 9 T cell receptor beta chains sequenced from one sample in a study of blood T cell repertoires in COVID-19 (dated by TCRdb to the early 2020s). Receptor libraries were prepared by the immunoSEQ multiplex PCR assay. TCRdb holds this immuneACCESS table with in-frame rearrangements only. Some clones are missing; in checked studies, unresolved V genes explain under half, and the rest has no known cause. Present in this sample are 200,000 to 250,000 clones, 86% of which were seen just once. Around 2.2% of the sample is in the top ten clones. Sequencing was done on a sample of peripheral blood. The receptors were sampled from a man younger than 40 who had recovered from COVID-19.

This CDR3 reads CASSSQGPEQFF. As DNA, the CDR3 is TGTGCCAGCAGCTCCCAGGGGCCTGAGCAGTTCTTC. The chain uses TRBV5-4 and TRBJ2-1; a weak D match, TRBD1 (6 bases). Germline assignment: CDR1 SGHNT and CDR2 YYREEE (reference sequence). Trimming pared 3 bases from V and 9 bases from J, leaving 10 bases between. The CDR3 has 12 residues.

This rearrangement joins TRBV7-2 to TRBJ2-7, with D maybe TRBD2 (5 bases). V was cut by 5 bases and J by 0 bases, with 11 bases left in between. This CDR3 has 14 amino acids. In germline, CDR1 is SGHTA, CDR2 FQGNSA. This CDR3 reads CASSGGGSSYEQYF. The CDR3 DNA follows: TGTGCCAGCAGCGGAGGCGGAAGCTCCTACGAGCAGTACTTC.

The V and J genes are TRBV25-1 and TRBJ2-7, with 9 bases fitting TRBD1. The germline V gene encodes CDR1 MGHDK and CDR2 SYGVNS. J lost 5 bases, V lost 9 bases, and 17 bases had no gene match. CDR3 length: 16 residues. CDR3 DNA sequence: TGTGCCAGTCTTTTTTCGACCGGGACAGGGATTAACGAGCAGTACTTC. Its protein product is CASLFSTGTGINEQYF.

The chain links TRBV3-1 (or the pseudogene TRBV3-2) to TRBJ2-1; D might be TRBD2 (5 bases). Trimming cost V 1 base and J 5 bases, with 18 bases left between them. Per germline, CDR1 LGHDT and CDR2 YNNKEL (reference sequence). The CDR3 is 17 residues long. CDR3 DNA: TGTGCCAGCAGCCAAGTCTCAGGACTCATATACAACAATGAGCAGTTCTTC. Protein sequence: CASSQVSGLIYNNEQFF.

The J gene is TRBJ1-5, the V gene TRBV5-6; the D is unclear. This CDR3 has 12 residues. The V gene's germline CDR1 is SGHDT and CDR2 YYEEEE. Deletions cut 10 bases from V and 3 bases from J, with 11 bases between. CDR3 nucleotide sequence: TGTGCCCCCAGGCAGAACAATCAGCCCCAGCATTTT. This codes for CAPRQNNQPQHF.

The rearrangement uses TRBV27 and TRBJ2-3; 8 positions match TRBD2. With 6 bases clipped from V and 8 bases from J, the junction kept 22 bases outside the gene matches. Germline CDR1 reads MNHEY; CDR2 reads SMNVEV (reference sequence). The CDR3 totals 18 residues. For the CDR3, the DNA is TGTGCCAGCAGCCGCATAGCGGGGATGCCTACTGGTGTTGGTACGCAGTATTTT. It yields the protein CASSRIAGMPTGVGTQYF.

This clone was observed once. The rearrangement joins TRBV30 to TRBJ2-2; 12 bases match TRBD2. The germline V gene has CDR1 GTSNPN and CDR2 SVGIG (reference sequence). The ends lost 2 bases at V and 7 bases at J; junction bases unmatched: 2. CDR3 length: 14 amino acids. The CDR3 here is CAWSLAGGFGELFF. DNA for the CDR3: TGTGCCTGGAGTCTAGCGGGGGGGTTCGGGGAGCTGTTTTTT.

The rearrangement joins TRBV6-5 to TRBJ1-5; 9 bases map to TRBD1. Germline CDR1 MNHEY, CDR2 SVGAGI. The CDR3 has 15 amino acids. Trimming cost V 6 bases and J 1 base; bases outside gene matches: 4. The CDR3 coding sequence is TGTGCCAGCAGACGACAGGGGGTGAGCAATCAGCCCCAGCATTTT. The encoded protein is CASRRQGVSNQPQHF.

This chain links TRBV5-1 with TRBJ1-4; weak D call: TRBD1 (5 bases). The CDR3 spans 14 residues. V lost 2 bases to trimming and J lost 8 bases, with 13 bases between them. Germline CDR1 SGHRS, CDR2 YFSETQ. This chain's CDR3 is CASSLVWTNEKLFF. The CDR3, as DNA: TGCGCCAGCAGCTTAGTTTGGACAAACGAAAAACTGTTTTTT.